This is a list of T cell receptor beta chains from one sample in a study of blood T cells in healthy people across ages. TCRdb re-derived calls from the 5' RACE reads in MiXCR, one entry per CDR3 protein. The data contain over 950,000 distinct CDR3 sequences, 45% to 60% of them singletons. Sequencing was done on a sample of blood. These receptors were taken from a woman aged 55-69 years in good health. CDR3s include the opening cysteine and the closing phenylalanine or tryptophan. D genes are given only for firm matches. A row's size may be missing; if present it is once, few, many or a size class.

. TRBJ1-2 . TRBV29-1 13 CSVRNRANYGYTF TGCAGCGTTCGAAACAGGGCTAACTATGGCTACACCTTC
few TRBJ2-3 TRBD2 TRBV11-2 20 CASSPGTLWAYREGDDTQYF TGTGCCAGCAGCCCGGGGACCCTCTGGGCGTACCGGGAGGGCGATGATACGCAGTATTTT
. TRBJ2-4 . TRBV5-5 13 CASSGVGGIKQYF TGTGCCAGCAGCGGGGTGGGAGGAATAAAGCAGTACTTC
. TRBJ2-4 . TRBV28 13 CASSLSGFDGQYF TGTGCCAGCAGTTTGTCAGGATTCGACGGGCAGTACTTC
. TRBJ2-7 TRBD1 TRBV2 15 CASRLSGTGAYEQYF TGTGCCAGCAGACTCTCCGGGACAGGGGCCTACGAGCAGTACTTC
. TRBJ2-7 . TRBV27 15 CASSLFAGGSYEQYF TGTGCCAGCAGTTTATTTGCGGGTGGCTCCTACGAGCAGTACTTC
. TRBJ2-1 . TRBV7-2 13 CASSLARDGEQFF TGTGCCAGCAGCTTAGCGCGGGATGGTGAGCAGTTCTTC
. TRBJ2-3 . TRBV11-2 14 CASSLTAVTDTQYF TGTGCCAGCAGCTTAACAGCGGTCACAGATACGCAGTATTTT
. TRBJ1-2 TRBD1 TRBV20-1 14 CSASTGGAVYGYTF TGCAGTGCTTCGACAGGGGGCGCCGTCTATGGCTACACCTTC
. TRBJ2-3 . TRBV20-1 13 CSAKGRNTDTQYF TGCAGTGCTAAGGGACGGAACACAGATACGCAGTATTTT
. TRBJ2-7 TRBD1 TRBV9 14 CASSVGTGDSEQYF TGTGCCAGCAGCGTTGGGACAGGGGATTCCGAGCAGTACTTC
few TRBJ2-5 . TRBV7-9 14 CASNKGSGLETQYF TGTGCCAGCAACAAAGGGTCAGGGCTGGAGACCCAGTACTTC
. TRBJ2-7 . TRBV20-1 12 CSAEGQSYEQYF TGCAGTGCAGAAGGACAGTCCTACGAGCAGTACTTC
. TRBJ1-2 . TRBV29-1 13 CSAGEQDFYGYTF TGCAGCGCCGGAGAGCAGGACTTCTATGGCTACACCTTC
few TRBJ2-5 . TRBV6-6 14 CASSTLLGTETQYF TGTGCCAGCAGTACGCTCTTAGGCACAGAGACCCAGTACTTC
. TRBJ2-3 . TRBV21-1 14 CASSKGPVADTQYF TGTGCCAGCAGCAAAGGACCGGTTGCAGATACGCAGTATTTT
. TRBJ2-7 TRBD2 TRBV25-1 15 CASSEWGGSALEQYF TGTGCCAGCAGTGAATGGGGCGGGAGCGCTCTCGAGCAGTACTTC
few TRBJ2-7 TRBD2 TRBV10-2 15 CASSNAAGLGYEQYF TGCGCCAGCAGTAATGCAGCGGGATTGGGCTACGAGCAGTACTTC
. TRBJ2-3 . TRBV20-1 10 CSASVFTQYF TGCAGTGCTAGCGTCTTCACGCAGTATTTT
many TRBJ2-1 TRBD2 TRBV3-1 16 CASSQDLAGGRNEQFF TGTGCCAGCAGCCAAGATCTAGCGGGAGGACGGAATGAGCAGTTCTTC
. TRBJ2-4 TRBD1 TRBV6-5 14 CASSEGAIQIIQYF TGTGCCAGCAGTGAGGGGGCGATCCAAATCATTCAGTACTTC
. TRBJ2-3 . TRBV4-3 13 CASSQGLSDTQYF TGCGCCAGCAGCCAAGGACTGTCAGATACGCAGTATTTT
few TRBJ2-1 . TRBV29-1 11 CSVDKVNEQFF TGCAGCGTTGACAAGGTCAATGAGCAGTTCTTC
. TRBJ2-1 . TRBV27 14 CASSPMGGVDEQFF TGTGCCAGCAGCCCGATGGGGGGAGTGGATGAGCAGTTCTTC
many TRBJ2-7 . TRBV7-9 12 CASSLVAYEQYF TGTGCCAGCAGCTTGGTGGCCTACGAGCAGTACTTC
. TRBJ2-6 . TRBV6-6 14 CASSLISEANVLTF TGTGCCAGCAGCCTCATCTCTGAGGCCAACGTCCTGACTTTC
. TRBJ2-4 TRBD1 TRBV6-6 15 CASEQGARAKNIQYF TGTGCCAGCGAACAGGGGGCGCGGGCCAAAAACATTCAGTACTTC
. TRBJ2-7 TRBD2 TRBV5-5 16 CASSLGRESSSYEQYF TGTGCCAGCAGCTTGGGGCGGGAGTCTAGCTCCTACGAGCAGTACTTC
few TRBJ2-5 TRBD1 TRBV27 17 CASSPGFSTGAQETQYF TGTGCCAGCAGTCCCGGCTTCTCGACAGGGGCGCAAGAGACCCAGTACTTC
. TRBJ2-2 . TRBV5-1 17 CASSLTPPGTRAGELFF TGCGCCAGCAGCTTGACTCCACCTGGGACAAGGGCCGGGGAGCTGTTTTTT
. TRBJ2-7 . TRBV21-1 20 CASSSPCGASGSREYNEQYF TGTGCCAGCAGCAGCCCGTGCGGGGCTAGCGGGAGCCGGGAATACAATGAGCAGTACTTC
. TRBJ2-6 TRBD1 TRBV14 19 CASSPRLGQGYSGANILTF TGTGCCAGCAGCCCACGGCTGGGACAGGGCTACTCTGGGGCCAACATCCTGACTTTC